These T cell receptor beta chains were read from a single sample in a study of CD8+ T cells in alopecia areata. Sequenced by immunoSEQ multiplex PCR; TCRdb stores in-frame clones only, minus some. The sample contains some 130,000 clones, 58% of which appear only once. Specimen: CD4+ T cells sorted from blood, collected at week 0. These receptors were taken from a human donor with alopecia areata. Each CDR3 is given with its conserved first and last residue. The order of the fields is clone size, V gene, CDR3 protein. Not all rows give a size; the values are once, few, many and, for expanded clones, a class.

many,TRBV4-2,CASSQDGGTVVETQYF
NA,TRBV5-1,CASSFGRGTDTQYF
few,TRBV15,CATSSRQGNGELFF
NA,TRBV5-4,CASSLAPPETQYF
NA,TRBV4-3,CASSQDHNRGRSPLHF
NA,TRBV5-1,CASSPRGGEAFF
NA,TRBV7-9,CASSYRQGPYGYTF
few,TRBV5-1,CASSYGATLGNTIYF
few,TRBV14,CASSQDRAWGTEQFF
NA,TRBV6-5,CASSSRREQYF
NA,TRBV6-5,CASSLQRATDTQYF
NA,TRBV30,CAWVTETYGYTF
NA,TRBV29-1,CSVREGGRTEAFF
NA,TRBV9,CASSVAPNTEAFF
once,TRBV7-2,CASSPSRAQFTYEQYF
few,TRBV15,CATSRDQEGVHGYTF
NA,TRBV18,CASSPPGIRDEQFF
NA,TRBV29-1,CSGGQGARTEAFF
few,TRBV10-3,CAISEFDSIRNEQFF
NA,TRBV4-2,CASSPLGTGGEQFF
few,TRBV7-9,CASSDGSGYQETQYF
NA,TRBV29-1,CSVVQGFGETQYF
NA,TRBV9,CASSVAPKLGNEQFF
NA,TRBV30,CAWSVTREQYF
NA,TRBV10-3,CAIRGRQNSSYEQYF
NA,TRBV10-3,CASSYKQGDGYTF
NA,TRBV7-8,CASSFNVQETQYF
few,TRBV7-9,CASEKGTGQETQYF
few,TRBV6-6,CASSVSSSYNSPLHF
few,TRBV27,CASRRSAMNTEAFF
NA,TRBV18,CASSSYRDQPQHF
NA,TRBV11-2,CASSLGSRDTQYF
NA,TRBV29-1,CSVEGGVTEAFF
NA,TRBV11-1,CASSPLAGAPSYNEQFF
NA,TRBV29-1,CSVGLGETQYF
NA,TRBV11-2,CASSSRGASTDTQYF
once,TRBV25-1,CASSELSGRLSGNTIYF
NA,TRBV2,CASSWTGSGANVLTF
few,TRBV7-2,CASSLAPLAGGRTDTQYF
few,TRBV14,CASSRQGVGTQYF
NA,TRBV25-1,CASSVQGGGSEGYTF
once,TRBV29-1,CSGRTSLESPLHF
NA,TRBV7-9,CASSSGLVADTQYF
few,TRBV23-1,CASSQASYVEKLFF
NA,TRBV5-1,CASSTGTGYGGELFF